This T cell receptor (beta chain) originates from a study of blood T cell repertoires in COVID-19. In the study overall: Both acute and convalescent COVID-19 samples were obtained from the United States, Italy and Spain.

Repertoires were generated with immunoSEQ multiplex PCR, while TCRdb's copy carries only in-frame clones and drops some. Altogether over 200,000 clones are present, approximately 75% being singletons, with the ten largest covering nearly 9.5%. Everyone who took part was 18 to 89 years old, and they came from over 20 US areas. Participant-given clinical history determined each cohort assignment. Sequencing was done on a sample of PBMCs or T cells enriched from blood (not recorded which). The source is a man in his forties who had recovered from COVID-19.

CDR3: CATDRGGGGTDTQYF. CDR3 DNA: TGTGCCACCGACCGAGGCGGGGGGGGCACAGATACGCAGTATTTT. The chain links TRBV15 to TRBJ2-3; 9 bases align to TRBD2. CDR1 is LNHNV, CDR2 YYDKDF, per germline (reference sequence). The CDR3 runs to 15 residues. The V segment lost 8 bases and the J segment 1 base; nucleotides outside the gene matches: 7.